One sample yielded the 19 T cell receptor beta chains listed below, sequenced in a study of blood T cell repertoires in COVID-19 (dated by TCRdb to the early 2020s). Libraries came from the immunoSEQ multiplex PCR assay. TCRdb's version of the immuneACCESS table is confined to in-frame rearrangements and falls short of the full clone set. An unresolved V gene accounts for under half of the shortfall where checked; the remainder is of unknown origin. For this sample the table gives under 250,000 clones, of which around 82% were detected only once. Of the sample, 3.5% to 5.5% falls within the top ten clones. Sequencing was done on a sample of PBMCs or T cells enriched from blood (not recorded which). The receptors derive from a man between 25 and 39 years old with acute COVID-19.

This clone turned up a few times. The chain employs TRBV10-1 and TRBJ1-3, with no clear D. The germline V gene encodes CDR1 WNHNN and CDR2 SYGVQD (reference sequence). V was pared by 9 bases and J by 0 bases, with 6 bases between. This CDR3 comprises 12 residues. CDR3 protein: CASSGSGNTIYF. The CDR3, as DNA: TGCGCCAGTTCAGGCTCTGGAAACACCATATATTTT.

The chain carries TRBV5-6 and TRBJ1-1, with D perhaps TRBD1 (5 bases). Per germline, CDR1 SGHDT and CDR2 YYEEEE. Trimming removed 0 bases at V and 0 bases at J, with 12 bases between. This CDR3 is built from 16 residues. Written as DNA, the CDR3 is TGTGCCAGCAGCTTGGAGGCAGGGATAATGAACACTGAAGCTTTCTTT. Protein sequence: CASSLEAGIMNTEAFF.

The V gene is TRBV7-9, the J gene TRBJ2-5; 7 nucleotides agree with TRBD2. Germline V gene lookup returns CDR1 SEHNR and CDR2 FQNEAQ (reference sequence). Unmatched junction bases numbered 8, after V lost 5 bases and J lost 5 bases. CDR3 length: 14 residues. CDR3 protein: CASSRGLERETQYF. The CDR3 nucleotides are TGTGCCAGCAGCCGAGGACTAGAAAGGGAGACCCAGTACTTC.

This clone was detected only once. This chain's CDR3 is CASSFAPGQRNSPLHF. In DNA, the CDR3 is TGTGCCAGCAGTTTCGCCCCGGGACAGCGAAATTCACCCCTCCACTTT. This chain uses TRBV6-5 with TRBJ1-6, with TRBD1 matching 7 bases. CDR3 size: 16 residues. The trim removed 4 bases at V and 7 bases at J, leaving 10 bases unmatched. The germline gives CDR1 MNHEY, CDR2 SVGAGI.

The chain couples TRBV2 to TRBJ1-2; D gene unclear. The CDR3 runs to 13 residues. V dropped 6 bases and J dropped 13 bases, with 21 bases sitting between them. The germline gives CDR1 SNHLY, CDR2 FYNNEI. The CDR3 DNA reads as TGTGCCAGCAGGATAACTCCCCTAAATGGTTTCACCTTC. It yields the protein CASRITPLNGFTF.

The chain has TRBV4-1 and TRBJ1-3, with D perhaps matching TRBD1 (5 bases). CDR3 length equals 15 residues. Trimming stripped 2 bases from V and 2 bases from J, with 10 bases between. Germline V lookup: CDR1 MGHRA, CDR2 YSYEKL. CDR3 nucleotide sequence: TGCGCCAGCAGCCAACCTGTCAGGGCTGGAAACACCATATATTTT. Its translation: CASSQPVRAGNTIYF.

The chain employs TRBV10-2 and TRBJ2-3; 11 bases match TRBD2. The V gene end was trimmed by 5 bases and the J gene end by 4 bases; junction bases not matched to a gene: 2. Germline assignment: CDR1 WSHSY and CDR2 SAAADI. The CDR3 spans 14 residues. This chain's CDR3 is CASSLAGGPDTQYF. Here the CDR3 DNA reads TGCGCCAGCAGTTTAGCGGGGGGGCCAGATACGCAGTATTTT.

The V call is TRBV19, the J call TRBJ1-4; D perhaps matches TRBD1 (5 bases). Looked up from germline, CDR1 is LNHDA and CDR2 is SQIVND (reference sequence). This CDR3 contains 13 residues. The V gene lost 10 bases and the J gene lost 2 bases, with 11 bases spanning the gap. The CDR3 DNA sequence: TGTGCCACCTCAAGGGGCACTAATGAAAAACTGTTTTTT. The encoded protein is CATSRGTNEKLFF.

This chain connects TRBV30 to TRBJ1-6, with TRBD1 matching over 8 bases. The CDR3 is made up of 15 amino acids. Germline V lookup: CDR1 GTSNPN, CDR2 SVGIG (reference sequence). Trimming removed 3 bases from V and 8 bases from J; junction bases left unmatched: 9. For the CDR3, the DNA is TGTGCCTGGAGAGGACAGGGACAGTTTGATTCACCCCTCCACTTT. Translation: CAWRGQGQFDSPLHF.

The J gene is TRBJ1-1, the V gene TRBV6-4; 7 bases map to TRBD1. Unmatched junction bases numbered 10, after V lost 0 bases and J lost 12 bases. Germline loops: CDR1 MRHNA, CDR2 SNTAGT. CDR3 length equals 14 residues. CDR3 nucleotide sequence: TGTGCCAGCAGTGACTCGACAGGGCCGAAGGTGACTTTCTTT. Protein: CASSDSTGPKVTFF.

The chain uses TRBV6-5 and TRBJ2-7, with 9 nucleotides matching TRBD2. Per the germline V gene, CDR1 is MNHEY and CDR2 is SVGAGI. The CDR3 is 16 residues long. The V and J ends lost 0 bases and 4 bases, in that order; junction bases with no gene match: 7. CDR3 protein: CASSYSTLAGFYEQYF. The CDR3 region has the DNA TGTGCCAGCAGTTACTCGACTCTAGCGGGGTTTTACGAGCAGTACTTC.

V usage is TRBV13 and J usage is TRBJ1-1; TRBD1 matches at 12 bases. The V and J ends lost 6 bases and 4 bases, in that order; junction bases with no gene match: 12. CDR1 and CDR2 (germline): PRHDT, FYEKMQ (reference sequence). The CDR3 sequence is 17 residues long. In nucleotides, the CDR3 is TGTGCCAGCAGGACTGGGACAGGGGGCGTCGGTGCCACTGAAGCTTTCTTT. This gives the protein CASRTGTGGVGATEAFF.

This chain joins TRBV3-1 (or the pseudogene TRBV3-2) and TRBJ1-4, with D possibly being TRBD1 (6 bases). V lost 4 bases and J 7 bases, leaving 13 bases between the germline ends. The CDR3 sequence is 14 residues long. Germline V lookup: CDR1 LGHDT, CDR2 YNNKEL (reference sequence). The CDR3 here is CASSLQGQIEKLFF. Written as DNA, the CDR3 is TGTGCCAGCAGCCTGCAGGGGCAGATTGAAAAACTGTTTTTT.

This chain links TRBV28 with TRBJ1-3; 7 bases map to TRBD1. Germline trimming cut 7 bases from V and 4 bases from J; bases unmatched to any gene: 10. The length of the CDR3 is 15 residues. Germline CDR1 MDHEN, CDR2 SYDVKM. The CDR3 loop reads CASIVAETGGNTIYF. DNA of the CDR3: TGTGCCAGCATAGTCGCCGAGACAGGGGGAAACACCATATATTTT.

There are a few counts of this clone. The gene calls are TRBV19 and TRBJ2-7; perhaps TRBD2 as D (5 bases). CDR3 length equals 13 residues. Between the trimmed V and J ends, which lost 6 bases and 2 bases, there was a span of 11 bases. Germline assignment: CDR1 LNHDA and CDR2 SQIVND (reference sequence). CDR3 residues: CASSGAGAYEQYF. DNA of the CDR3: TGTGCCAGTAGCGGTGCGGGCGCCTACGAGCAGTACTTC.

The V call is TRBV19, the J call TRBJ1-2; 7 bases are shared with TRBD1. CDR1 LNHDA and CDR2 SQIVND come from the germline V gene (reference sequence). V was clipped by 0 bases and J by 4 bases; unmatched bases: 11. CDR3 length: 17 amino acids. CDR3 nucleotide sequence: TGTGCCAGTAGTATAGATCTCAACAGGGGCGGACTCTATGGCTACACCTTC. It translates to CASSIDLNRGGLYGYTF.

The CDR3 is CASSQEFPPRGRSGELFF. CDR3 coding DNA: TGTGCCAGCAGCCAAGAATTTCCCCCCAGGGGGCGTTCGGGGGAGCTGTTTTTT. The rearrangement joins TRBV3-1 (or the pseudogene TRBV3-2) to TRBJ2-2; 8 bases line up with TRBD1. The germline V gene encodes CDR1 LGHDT and CDR2 YNNKEL (reference sequence). This CDR3 has 18 amino acids. Trimming took 0 bases from V and 8 from J; bases not matched to a gene: 14.

The gene calls are TRBV3-1 (or the pseudogene TRBV3-2) and TRBJ2-3; 7 bases are a match to TRBD1. Germline assignment: CDR1 LGHDT and CDR2 YNNKEL (reference sequence). Germline trimming cut 5 bases from V and 1 base from J; bases unmatched to any gene: 12. The CDR3 has 17 amino acids. The CDR3 DNA reads as TGTGCCAGCAGCGATTCCAAGAGGGGGCTTCGCACAGATACGCAGTATTTT. Translated, it gives CASSDSKRGLRTDTQYF.

The chain is built from TRBV10-2 and TRBJ1-5, with 7 nucleotides matching TRBD1. V lost 3 bases to trimming and J lost 5 bases; unmatched junction nucleotides: 10. Per the germline V gene, CDR1 is WSHSY and CDR2 is SAAADI. The CDR3 is 16 residues long. As DNA, the CDR3 is TGCGCCAGCAGTGATGGGGCAGGGGGTTTTTATCAGCCCCAGCATTTT. It is translated as CASSDGAGGFYQPQHF.